This T cell receptor beta chain derives from a study of shared clonotypes between healthy human individuals (dated by TCRdb to the early 2020s). General notes on the study: The cohort comprised two women and a few men aged 18 to 49 years. The study deeply sequenced blood TCR repertoires of five healthy adults to estimate repertoire size and the extent of clonotype sharing between individuals. Between about 0.9 and 10 billion PBMCs per donor were obtained by leukapheresis. Different laboratories and diverse techniques were used to prepare libraries and sequence TCR repertoires, to increase sequencing depth and limit assay-specific biases. For each donor, CD4 naive and CD4 memory were each given three plates, CD8 naive was given two plates, and CD8 memory was given one plate. Broad study findings and their caveats: Pairwise subsampling led to the expectation that sequencing depth would affect the degree of clonotype sharing among donors. Clonotypes shared by all four sorted-subset donors showed higher generation probabilities than non-shared clonotypes. Naive subsets generally had larger estimated clonotype richness than memory subsets. The small number of donors limited the genetic and exposure-history diversity represented. Incomplete sequencing was indicated by rarefaction of sorted-subset datasets, despite the large sequencing depth. When a few donors were compared, the shared fraction of clonotypes was about 5.4% for naive CD4, more than 3% for naive CD8, about 2.5% for memory CD4, and around 0.37% for memory CD8. Only blood was sampled, and tissue TCR repertoires likely differ from those in blood.

The donors were healthy, HIV-negative adults with no recently reported acute infections or vaccinations. All donors were Caucasian adults living in Nashville, Tennessee, USA. CD4+ T cells were enriched through magnetic negative selection, after which naive cells were positively selected on CD45RA and the remaining negative fraction served as the memory subset. After blood collection by leukapheresis, PBMCs were isolated using Ficoll-Histopaque density gradient centrifugation and then cryopreserved in the vapor phase of liquid nitrogen. Analytical flow cytometry was used to check the purity and quantity of every magnetically sorted T cell population. From each sorted fraction, genomic DNA was isolated and quantified by UV absorbance on a Nanodrop 2000c. As regards this clone: Its antigen is currently not known. Base quality data are lacking; no much larger clone is found one base away.

The CDR3 covers 15 residues, taking in both the cysteine and the phenylalanine. The only DNA kept is the CDR3, 45 bases in frame from the first base. CDR1 and CDR2 were assigned from the germline V gene as SQVTM and ANQGSEA. V is pared back by 6 bases and J by 0 bases, with 18 bases lying between the germline termini. Using the deep immunoSEQ assay, multiplex PCR amplified TCR CDR3 regions from genomic DNA. For each cell subset, the extracted genomic DNA was distributed evenly across all wells of several immunoSEQ 96-well plates, and each plate served as one replicate. Each replicate PCR for sorted subsets received approximately 220 ng genomic DNA, equal to roughly 30,000 T cell genomes. Purified libraries were measured with a Qubit 3.0 fluorometer, size-checked on a Bioanalyzer 2100, and measured again with the KAPA Library Quantification kit. Each immunoSEQ 96-well plate was sequenced on its own single-read 150-cycle Illumina NextSeq 550 flow cell. As for how the authors treated the data: Because the immunoSEQ output included only junctional sequences and no quality scores, the filtering could not be the same as the filtering used for full-length reads. Sequences were annotated with PyIR, a Python wrapper for IgBLAST v1.9, using IMGT germline references to assign V/J genes and CDR3. Any read was removed if the V/J assignment was weak (E-value above 1e-6), the CDR3 was missing, or the read contained stop codons, out-of-frame junctions, or ambiguous translated residues. V3J clonotypes were defined by identical inferred V gene, J gene, and CDR3 amino acid sequence. The percentage overlap between two repertoires was calculated by dividing the number of shared unique clonotypes by the size of the smaller repertoire. Three approaches were used to assess repertoire richness: RTK rarefaction, the Chao1 estimator, and Recon v2.1 estimates of unobserved clonotypes. OLGA was used to compute generation probabilities for all TCRbeta clonotypes that the gDNA method yielded from a handful of donors. TCRdb stores this immuneACCESS table with in-frame sequences only. Part of the clones is absent; in the studies checked, under half of the shortfall reflects unresolved V genes, and no reason is known for the rest. D and trimming come from the DNA, and the V and J calls and clone size come from that table. This sample is represented by 2 million to 2.5 million clones; 93% of them were singletons. The ten largest clones represent 0.36% of the sample.

The TCR sequence derives from a man aged 18 to 35 in good health. Some clones in this sample may be carry-over from other donors' samples. The chain employs TRBV29-1 and TRBJ2-7; the D gene cannot be resolved beyond TRBD1 or TRBD2, each matching 5 bases. The specimen was naive CD4+ T cells from PBMCs. Taken with the paper, the label for cell subset or site translates to: CD45RA+ positively selected. The CDR3 reads as follows: CSVDIGTYPSYEQYF. The bases read TGCAGCGTCGATATTGGGACGTACCCCTCCTACGAGCAGTACTTC.